This T cell receptor (beta chain) was sequenced for a study of cytomegalovirus exposure and HLA in healthy donors. CDR3 size: 16 residues. Germline V gene lookup returns CDR1 KGHSH and CDR2 LQKENI. V lost 0 bases, J lost 0 bases, and 1 base stayed unmatched. Note on this clone: Its specificity is not known. The identical CDR3 is also encoded by other nucleotide sequences in the sample.

Findings of the study overall: One later analysis reportedly identified an Asian-associated ancestry cluster that showed fewer N-insertions than the 666-donor mean. In vitro, a few CMV-associated chains proved specific for CMV antigens. One variant, a missense change in DCLRE1C, was linked in a later analysis to TCR beta V- and J-gene trimming.

A multiplex PCR was run with 60 Vbeta primers and 13 Jbeta primers. TCRdb's table, derived via immunoSEQ multiplex PCR, lists solely in-frame clones and lacks some. The repertoire includes about 140,000 clones, around 82% of them detected once, and less than 7.5% sits in the top ten. The sample was PBMCs. J is TRBJ1-4 and V is TRBV18; 7 bases map to TRBD1. The source is a woman between 35 and 50 years old in good health and CMV-seropositive. CDR3 sequence: CASSPPGTATNEKLFF. The CDR3 DNA sequence: TGTGCCAGCTCACCACCGGGGACAGCAACTAATGAAAAACTGTTTTTT.